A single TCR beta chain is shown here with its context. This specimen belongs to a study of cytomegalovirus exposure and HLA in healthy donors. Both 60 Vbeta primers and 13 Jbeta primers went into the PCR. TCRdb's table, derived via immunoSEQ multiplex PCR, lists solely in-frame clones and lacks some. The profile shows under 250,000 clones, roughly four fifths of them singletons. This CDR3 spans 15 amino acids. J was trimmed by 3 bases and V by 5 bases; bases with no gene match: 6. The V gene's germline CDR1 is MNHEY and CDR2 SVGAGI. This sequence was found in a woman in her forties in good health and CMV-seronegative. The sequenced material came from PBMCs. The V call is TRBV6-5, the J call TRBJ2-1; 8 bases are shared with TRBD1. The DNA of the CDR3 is TGTGCCAGCAGTCAAGACAGGGGCAACTACAATGAGCAGTTCTTC. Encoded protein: CASSQDRGNYNEQFF.